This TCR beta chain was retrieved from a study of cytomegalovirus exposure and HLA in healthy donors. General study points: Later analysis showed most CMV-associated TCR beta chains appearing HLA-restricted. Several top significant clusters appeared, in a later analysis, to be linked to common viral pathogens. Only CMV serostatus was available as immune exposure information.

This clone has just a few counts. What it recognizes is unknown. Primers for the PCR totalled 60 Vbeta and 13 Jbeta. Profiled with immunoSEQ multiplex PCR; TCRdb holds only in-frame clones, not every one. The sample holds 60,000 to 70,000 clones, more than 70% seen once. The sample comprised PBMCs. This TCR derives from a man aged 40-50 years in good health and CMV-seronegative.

The CDR3 spells CASSAEGNTEAFF. The CDR3 DNA follows: TGCGCCAGCAGTGCTGAGGGGAACACTGAAGCTTTCTTT. The V and J genes are TRBV10-1 and TRBJ1-1, with D uncertain. This CDR3 comprises 13 residues. The germline V gene encodes CDR1 WNHNN and CDR2 SYGVQD (reference sequence). Trimming took 4 bases from V and 1 from J, leaving 7 bases between them.